What follows is one T cell receptor (beta chain) and its context. The entry originates in a study of CD8 T cells in Susac syndrome. Random hexamers were used to reverse transcribe roughly 0.45 to 1 ug of RNA. Amplification of the TCR beta CDR3 was carried out by immunoSEQ multiplex PCR, which spanned a total of 54 Vbeta and 13 Jbeta segments. TCRdb ran MiXCR on the immunoSEQ multiplex PCR reads and lists one entry per CDR3 protein. Among about 200,000 distinct CDR3 sequences listed, 90% to 95% were seen once. The multiple sclerosis control group was made up of treatment-naive patients with stable or active relapsing-remitting disease. Germline V gives CDR1 LNHDA, CDR2 SQIVND (reference sequence). The V and J ends lost 4 bases and 7 bases respectively, with 11 bases between them. CDR3 length equals 13 residues.

The sample comprised CD8+ T cells from PBMCs. The rearrangement links TRBV19 to TRBJ2-1, with D hard to call. This TCR came from a human donor with multiple sclerosis. The CDR3 coding sequence is TGTGCCAGTAGTACGGTAGTTTCAAATGAGCAGTTCTTC. It translates to CASSTVVSNEQFF.